These 7 T cell receptor beta chains were all obtained from the same sample, sequenced in a study of shared T cell receptors in the human thymus. Data came from immunoSEQ multiplex PCR; TCRdb stores just in-frame clones and leaves some out. Altogether 55,000 to 75,000 clones are present, about 95% being singletons, with the ten largest covering about 0.036%. Sequencing was done on a sample of thymocytes. Receptors were obtained from a human donor.

The genes are TRBV4-1 and TRBJ2-5; D is unresolved. In germline, CDR1 is MGHRA, CDR2 YSYEKL. The CDR3 contains 14 residues. Trimming cost V 1 base and J 2 bases, with 8 bases left between them. The CDR3 is CASSQGDFQETQYF. The CDR3 DNA is TGCGCCAGCAGCCAAGGCGACTTTCAAGAGACCCAGTACTTC.

The V call is TRBV5-1, the J call TRBJ2-3; 7 bases align to TRBD1. Germline CDR1 is SGHRS and CDR2 is YFSETQ. V was pared by 3 bases and J by 0 bases, with 22 bases of the junction left unmatched. The CDR3 has 21 residues. The CDR3 loop is CASSSCEVRDSVQASTDTQYF. CDR3 sequence (DNA): TGCGCCAGCAGCTCCTGCGAGGTCCGGGACAGTGTGCAGGCTAGCACAGATACGCAGTATTTT.

This sequence joins TRBV27 and TRBJ1-2; 7 positions match TRBD1. CDR1 MNHEY and CDR2 SMNVEV come from the germline V gene (reference sequence). The CDR3 extends over 15 amino acids. The V and J ends lost 5 bases and 0 bases, in that order; junction bases with no gene match: 6. The CDR3 sequence: CASSLNGTANYGYTF. In DNA form, the CDR3 reads TGTGCCAGCAGTCTTAACGGGACAGCTAACTATGGCTACACCTTC.

V gene TRBV21-1 combines with J gene TRBJ1-6; TRBD1, as called in the table, went unchecked against the DNA. TRBV21-1 is a known pseudogene. The CDR3 contains 14 residues. The CDR3 DNA reads as TGTGCCAGCAGCAAAGTGGGCCTTAATTCACCCCTCCACTTT. Translating gives CASSKVGLNSPLHF.

The chain joins TRBV15 to TRBJ1-6; perhaps TRBD1 as D (5 bases). V was trimmed by 2 bases and J by 4 bases, leaving 15 bases between them. The CDR3 has 17 residues. Germline V CDR1 and CDR2: LNHNV, YYDKDF (reference sequence). The chain's CDR3 is CATSRITRDYYNSPLHF. The CDR3 DNA sequence: TGTGCCACCAGCAGAATAACCAGGGACTATTATAATTCACCCCTCCACTTT.

The chain joins TRBV28 to TRBJ2-3; D not certain. The CDR3 is 17 residues long. Trimming pared 5 bases from V and 4 bases from J, leaving 22 bases between. Germline-derived CDR1 and CDR2 are MDHEN and SYDVKM. The CDR3 nucleotides are TGTGCCAGCAGTCCATCACCTCGAACGGATTCTCCAGATACGCAGTATTTT. This encodes CASSPSPRTDSPDTQYF.

The V and J genes are TRBV4-3 and TRBJ2-7; D is possibly TRBD1 (5 bases). Germline V gives CDR1 LGHNA, CDR2 YSLEER. V gave up 4 bases and J gave up 5 bases, with 24 bases separating them. The length of the CDR3 is 17 residues. The DNA of the CDR3 is TGCGCCAGCAGCCCCGACTCCGGACACACCACTCGCAACGAGCAGTACTTC. The encoded protein is CASSPDSGHTTRNEQYF.